This TCR beta chain was recovered during a study of control samples from healthy donors and cancer patients. This clone was seen a single time. The CDR3 is made up of 14 amino acids. The V gene lost 5 bases and the J gene lost 2 bases, with 12 bases spanning the gap. Germline V gives CDR1 SNHLY, CDR2 FYNNEI. Clones were sequenced by immunoSEQ multiplex PCR, and TCRdb holds only the in-frame ones, with some missing. The sample lists over 30,000 clones, about 88% occurring once. This clonotype originated in a middle-aged woman with lung cancer. The sample comprised PBMCs. The gene calls are TRBV2 and TRBJ1-2; D unresolved. The CDR3 reads CASSPSPGNYGYTF. The DNA for the CDR3 is TGTGCCAGCAGTCCCTCCCCGGGGAACTATGGCTACACCTTC.